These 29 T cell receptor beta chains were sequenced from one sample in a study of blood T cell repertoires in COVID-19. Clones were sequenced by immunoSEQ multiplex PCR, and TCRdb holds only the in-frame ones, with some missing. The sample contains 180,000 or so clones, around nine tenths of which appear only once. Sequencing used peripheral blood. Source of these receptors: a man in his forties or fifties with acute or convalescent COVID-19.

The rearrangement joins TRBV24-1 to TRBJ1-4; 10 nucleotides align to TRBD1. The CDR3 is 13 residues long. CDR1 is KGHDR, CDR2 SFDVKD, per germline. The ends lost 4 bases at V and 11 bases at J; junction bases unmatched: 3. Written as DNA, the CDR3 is TGTGCCACCAGTGAGGGGGGACAGGGGAAACTGTTTTTT. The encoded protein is CATSEGGQGKLFF.

The CDR3 DNA reads as TGTGCCAGCAGCCAAGATACTAGCGGGAAGTACAATGAGCAGTTCTTC. Encoded protein: CASSQDTSGKYNEQFF. The J gene is TRBJ2-1, the V gene TRBV4-2; 10 bases map to TRBD2. Germline V gene sequence: CDR1 LGHNA, CDR2 YNFKEQ. CDR3 size: 16 residues. After removal of 0 bases from V and 4 bases from J, the junction contained 3 bases not matched to a gene.

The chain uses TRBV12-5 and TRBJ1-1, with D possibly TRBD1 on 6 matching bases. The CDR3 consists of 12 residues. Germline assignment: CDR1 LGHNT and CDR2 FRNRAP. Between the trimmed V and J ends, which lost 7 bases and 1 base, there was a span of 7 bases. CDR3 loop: CASETGNTEAFF. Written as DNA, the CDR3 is TGTGCTAGTGAGACAGGGAACACTGAAGCTTTCTTT.

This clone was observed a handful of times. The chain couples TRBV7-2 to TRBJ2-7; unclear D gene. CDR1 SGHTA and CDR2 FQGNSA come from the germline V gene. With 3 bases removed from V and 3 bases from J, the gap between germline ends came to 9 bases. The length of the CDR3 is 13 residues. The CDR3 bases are TGTGCCAGCAGCTTCGGGTCCGTCTACGAGCAGTACTTC. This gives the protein CASSFGSVYEQYF.

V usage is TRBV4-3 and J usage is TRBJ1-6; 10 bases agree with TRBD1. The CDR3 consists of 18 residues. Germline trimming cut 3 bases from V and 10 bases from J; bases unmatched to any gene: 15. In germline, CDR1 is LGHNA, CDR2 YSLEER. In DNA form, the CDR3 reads TGCGCCAGCAGCCAGAGGGGTACCGACAGGGGGCAGGAATCACCCCTCCACTTT. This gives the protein CASSQRGTDRGQESPLHF.

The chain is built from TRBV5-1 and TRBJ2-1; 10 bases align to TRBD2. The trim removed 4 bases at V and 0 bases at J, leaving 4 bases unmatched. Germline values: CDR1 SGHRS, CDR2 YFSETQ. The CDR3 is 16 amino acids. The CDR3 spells CASSPSGGFSYNEQFF. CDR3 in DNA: TGCGCCAGCAGCCCTAGCGGGGGCTTCTCCTACAATGAGCAGTTCTTC.

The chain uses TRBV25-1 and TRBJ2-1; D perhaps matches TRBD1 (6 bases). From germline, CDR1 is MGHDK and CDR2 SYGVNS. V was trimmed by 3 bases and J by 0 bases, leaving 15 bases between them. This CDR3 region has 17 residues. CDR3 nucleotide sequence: TGTGCCAGCAGTGAGTTACAGGGTCATAGCTCCTACAATGAGCAGTTCTTC. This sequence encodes CASSELQGHSSYNEQFF.

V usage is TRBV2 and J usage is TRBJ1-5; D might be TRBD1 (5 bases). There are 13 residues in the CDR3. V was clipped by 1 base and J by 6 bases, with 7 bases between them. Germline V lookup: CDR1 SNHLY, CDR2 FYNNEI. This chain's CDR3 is CASSEEGSQPQHF. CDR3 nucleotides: TGTGCCAGCAGTGAAGAGGGGTCTCAGCCCCAGCATTTT.

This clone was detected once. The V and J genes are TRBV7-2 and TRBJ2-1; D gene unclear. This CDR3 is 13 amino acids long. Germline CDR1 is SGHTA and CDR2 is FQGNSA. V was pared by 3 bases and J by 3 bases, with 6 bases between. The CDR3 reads CASSLNSYNEQFF. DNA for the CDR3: TGTGCCAGCAGCTTGAACAGCTACAATGAGCAGTTCTTC.

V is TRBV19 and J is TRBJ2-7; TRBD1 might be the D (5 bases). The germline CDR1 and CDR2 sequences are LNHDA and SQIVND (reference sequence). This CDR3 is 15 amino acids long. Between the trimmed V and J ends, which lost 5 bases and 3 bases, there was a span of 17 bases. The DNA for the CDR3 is TGTGCCAGTAGTGACGCTGGGGCCCTGGGCTACGAGCAGTACTTC. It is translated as CASSDAGALGYEQYF. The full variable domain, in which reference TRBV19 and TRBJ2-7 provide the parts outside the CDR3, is DGGITQSPKYLFRKEGQNVTLSCEQNLNHDAMYWYRQDPGQGLRLIYYSQIVNDFQKGDIAEGYSVSREKKESFPLTVTSAQKNPTAFYLCASSDAGALGYEQYFGPGTRLTVT.

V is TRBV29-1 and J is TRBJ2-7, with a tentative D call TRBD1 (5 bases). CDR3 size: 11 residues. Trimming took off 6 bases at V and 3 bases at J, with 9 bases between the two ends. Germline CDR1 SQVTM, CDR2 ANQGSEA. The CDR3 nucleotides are TGCAGCGTCGTCGACAGCTACGAGCAGTACTTC. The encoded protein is CSVVDSYEQYF.

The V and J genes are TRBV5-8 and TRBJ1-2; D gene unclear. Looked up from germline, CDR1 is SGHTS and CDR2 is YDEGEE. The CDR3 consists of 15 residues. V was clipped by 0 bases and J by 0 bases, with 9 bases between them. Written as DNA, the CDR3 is TGTGCCAGCAGCTTGGCCGGGAGAACTAACTATGGCTACACCTTC. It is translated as CASSLAGRTNYGYTF. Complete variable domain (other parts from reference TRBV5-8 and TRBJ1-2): EAGVTQSPTHLIKTRGQQATLRCSPISGHTSVYWYQQALGLGLQFLLWYDEGEERNRGNFPPRFSGRQFPNYSSELNVNALELEDSALYLCASSLAGRTNYGYTFGSGTRLTVV.

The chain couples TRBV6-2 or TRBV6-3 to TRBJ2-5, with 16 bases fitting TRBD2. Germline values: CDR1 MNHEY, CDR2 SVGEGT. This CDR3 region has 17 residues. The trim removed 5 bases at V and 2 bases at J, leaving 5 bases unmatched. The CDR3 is CASSAGLAGGGQETQYF. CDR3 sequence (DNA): TGTGCCAGCAGTGCGGGACTAGCGGGGGGGGGACAAGAGACCCAGTACTTC.

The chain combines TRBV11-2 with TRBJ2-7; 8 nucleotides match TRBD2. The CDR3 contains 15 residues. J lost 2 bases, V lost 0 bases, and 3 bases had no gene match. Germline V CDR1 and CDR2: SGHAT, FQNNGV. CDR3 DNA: TGTGCCAGCAGCTTAGAAGGCGGGGGGACCTACGAGCAGTACTTC. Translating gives CASSLEGGGTYEQYF.

CDR3 nucleotides: TGTGCCAGCAGCTTAGTGGCGGGGGGGCAAGATACGCAGTATTTT. Protein: CASSLVAGGQDTQYF. The J gene is TRBJ2-3, the V gene TRBV7-2, with 9 bases lining up with TRBD2. After removal of 1 base from V and 5 bases from J, the junction contained 4 bases not matched to a gene. Germline values: CDR1 SGHTA, CDR2 FQGNSA. The CDR3 totals 15 residues.

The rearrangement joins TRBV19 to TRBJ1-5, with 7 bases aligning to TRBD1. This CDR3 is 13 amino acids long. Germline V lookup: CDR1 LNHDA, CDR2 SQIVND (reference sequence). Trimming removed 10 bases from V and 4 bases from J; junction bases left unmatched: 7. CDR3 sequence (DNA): TGTGCCACTCTCCCAGGGGGTAATCAGCCCCAGCATTTT. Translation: CATLPGGNQPQHF.

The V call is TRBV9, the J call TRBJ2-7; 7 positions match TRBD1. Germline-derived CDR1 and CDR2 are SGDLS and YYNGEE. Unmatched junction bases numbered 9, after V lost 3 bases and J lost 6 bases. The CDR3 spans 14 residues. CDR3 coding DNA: TGTGCCAGCAGCGCAGAAAACAGGGGTTCCGAGCAGTACTTC. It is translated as CASSAENRGSEQYF.

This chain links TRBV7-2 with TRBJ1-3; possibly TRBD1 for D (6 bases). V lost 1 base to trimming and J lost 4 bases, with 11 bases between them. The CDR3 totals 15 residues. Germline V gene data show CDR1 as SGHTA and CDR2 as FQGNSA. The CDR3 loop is CASSLVGAEGNTIYF. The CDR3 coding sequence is TGTGCCAGCAGCTTAGTGGGGGCAGAGGGAAACACCATATATTTT.

In nucleotides, the CDR3 is TGTGCCAGCAGCCTACCGGGACTAGCGTGGGCAGATACGCAGTATTTT. The encoded protein is CASSLPGLAWADTQYF. The rearrangement joins TRBV21-1 to TRBJ2-3; the tabulated D call, TRBD2, remains unverified against the DNA. TRBV21-1 is deemed a pseudogene. The CDR3 is 16 residues long.

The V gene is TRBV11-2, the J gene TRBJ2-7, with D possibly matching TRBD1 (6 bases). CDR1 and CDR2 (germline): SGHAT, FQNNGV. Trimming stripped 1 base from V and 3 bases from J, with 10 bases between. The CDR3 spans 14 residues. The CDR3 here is CASSLVRTVYEQYF. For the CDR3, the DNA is TGTGCCAGCAGCTTAGTGAGGACAGTCTACGAGCAGTACTTC.

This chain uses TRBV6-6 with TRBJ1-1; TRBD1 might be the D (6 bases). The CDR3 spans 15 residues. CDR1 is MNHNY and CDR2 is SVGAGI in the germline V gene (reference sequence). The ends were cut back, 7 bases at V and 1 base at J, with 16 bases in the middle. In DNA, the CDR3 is TGTGCCAGCACCAACCCAGGACAGACGAACACTGAAGCTTTCTTT. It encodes CASTNPGQTNTEAFF.

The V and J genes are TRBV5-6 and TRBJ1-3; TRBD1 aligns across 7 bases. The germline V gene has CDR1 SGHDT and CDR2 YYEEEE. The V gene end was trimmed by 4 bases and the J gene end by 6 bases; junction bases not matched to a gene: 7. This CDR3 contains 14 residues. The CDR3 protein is CASSLTGNENTIYF. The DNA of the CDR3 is TGTGCCAGCAGCCTGACAGGGAACGAAAACACCATATATTTT.

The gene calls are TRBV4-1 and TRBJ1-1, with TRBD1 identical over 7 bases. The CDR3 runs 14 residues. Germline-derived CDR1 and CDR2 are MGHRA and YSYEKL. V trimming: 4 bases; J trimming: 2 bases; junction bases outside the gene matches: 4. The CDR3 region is CASSPQGDNTEAFF. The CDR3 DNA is TGCGCCAGCAGCCCCCAGGGGGACAACACTGAAGCTTTCTTT.

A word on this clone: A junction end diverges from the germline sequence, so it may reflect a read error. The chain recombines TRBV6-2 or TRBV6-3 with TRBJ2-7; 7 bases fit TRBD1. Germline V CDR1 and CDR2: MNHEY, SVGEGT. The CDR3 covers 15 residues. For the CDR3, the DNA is TGTGCCAGCAGTACCCAGGGACAGTCCTACTACGGGCAGTACTTC. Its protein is CASSTQGQSYYGQYF.

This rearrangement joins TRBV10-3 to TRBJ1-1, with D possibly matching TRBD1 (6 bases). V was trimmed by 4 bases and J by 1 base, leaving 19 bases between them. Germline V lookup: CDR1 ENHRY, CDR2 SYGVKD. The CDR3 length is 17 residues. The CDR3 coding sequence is TGTGCCATCAGTGTAGAGGGCAGGGGTGTGGAGAACACTGAAGCTTTCTTT. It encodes CAISVEGRGVENTEAFF.

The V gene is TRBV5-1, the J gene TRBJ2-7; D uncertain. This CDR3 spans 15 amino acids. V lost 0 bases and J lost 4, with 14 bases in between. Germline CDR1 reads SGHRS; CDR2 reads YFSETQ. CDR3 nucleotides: TGCGCCAGCAGCTTGGCCCCGGGTAGTTCGTACGAGCAGTACTTC. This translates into CASSLAPGSSYEQYF.

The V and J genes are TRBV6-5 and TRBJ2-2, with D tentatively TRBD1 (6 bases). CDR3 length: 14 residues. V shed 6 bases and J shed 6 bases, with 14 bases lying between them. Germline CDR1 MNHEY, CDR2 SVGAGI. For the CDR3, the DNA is TGTGCCAGCAGCGCTTCGACAGGCCCCGGGGAGCTGTTTTTT. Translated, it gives CASSASTGPGELFF.

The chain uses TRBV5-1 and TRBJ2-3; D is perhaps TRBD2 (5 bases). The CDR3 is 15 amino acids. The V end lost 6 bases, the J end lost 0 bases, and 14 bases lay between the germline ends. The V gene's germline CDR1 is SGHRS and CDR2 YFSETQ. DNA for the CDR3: TGCGCCAGCAAGAACGACGGACTTAGCACAGATACGCAGTATTTT. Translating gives CASKNDGLSTDTQYF.

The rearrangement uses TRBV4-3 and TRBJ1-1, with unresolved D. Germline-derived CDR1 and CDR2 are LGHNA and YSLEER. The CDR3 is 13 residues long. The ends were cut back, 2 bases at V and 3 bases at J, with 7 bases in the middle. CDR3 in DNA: TGCGCCAGCAGCCAAAGCGAGGACACTGAAGCTTTCTTT. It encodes CASSQSEDTEAFF.